The 20 T cell receptor beta chains below come from one sample, sequenced in a study of beta chain features in type 1 diabetes. Study-wide results and limits: Moderate but significant shortening of TCRB CDR3s was recorded in all four CD4+ subsets from Type 1 diabetes patients.

Their recognized antigens are unknown. Sequenced material consisted of expressed TCRB transcripts (all of the isolated RNA was reverse transcribed). The method was immunoSEQ multiplex PCR; TCRdb's version includes in-frame clones alone and lacks a portion of them. The sample shows fewer than 300,000 clones, approximately 20% of them seen only once. The sequencing sample was made of naive CD4+ T cells from blood. These TCRs come from a woman in her thirties or forties with type 1 diabetes.

In DNA, the CDR3 is TGTGCCAGCAGCTTATGGGCAGATCAGCCCCAGCATTTT. The encoded protein is CASSLWADQPQHF. V usage is TRBV7-9 and J usage is TRBJ1-5, with D unclear. CDR3 size: 13 residues. The germline V and J ends were trimmed by 2 bases and 5 bases, with 7 bases remaining between them. The germline V gene has CDR1 SEHNR and CDR2 FQNEAQ (reference sequence).

This clone was observed a few times. The genes are TRBV7-9 and TRBJ1-5; D is unresolved. Trimming pared 2 bases from V and 5 bases from J, leaving 4 bases between. Germline V CDR1 and CDR2: SEHNR, FQNEAQ (reference sequence). The CDR3 length is 12 residues. The CDR3 sequence is CASSLRDQPQHF. In nucleotides, the CDR3 is TGTGCCAGCAGCTTACGGGATCAGCCCCAGCATTTT.

This chain uses TRBV29-1 with TRBJ1-3, with D perhaps TRBD1 (5 bases). The CDR3 has 13 amino acids. V was trimmed by 8 bases and J by 2 bases, leaving 13 bases between them. Germline V gene data show CDR1 as SQVTM and CDR2 as ANQGSEA. This CDR3 reads CSFLQGPGNTIYF. Written as DNA, the CDR3 is TGCAGCTTTTTGCAGGGTCCTGGAAACACCATATATTTT.

V is TRBV6-5 and J is TRBJ2-2; D possibly corresponds to TRBD1 (6 bases). The CDR3 covers 15 residues. Germline CDR1 is MNHEY and CDR2 is SVGAGI. Between the trimmed V and J ends, which lost 3 bases and 4 bases, there was a span of 12 bases. The CDR3 here is CASSYSYRVTGELFF. The CDR3 nucleotides read TGTGCCAGCAGTTATTCCTACAGGGTCACCGGGGAGCTGTTTTTT.

As for this clone: The junction does not match germline at one end; this may be a read error. At the DNA level, this CDR3 is encoded by other sequences in the same sample as well. The rearrangement joins TRBV29-1 to TRBJ1-1; D ambiguous. This CDR3 is 13 amino acids long. Germline CDR1 reads SQVTM; CDR2 reads ANQGSEA. The DNA of the CDR3 is TGCAGCGTGTGCGTCCTCGGGAACACTGAAGCCTTCTTT. It yields the protein CSVCVLGNTEAFF.

Only a few counts were recorded for this clone. The chain recombines TRBV4-1 with TRBJ2-5; possible D gene TRBD2, 6 bases. Trimming cost V 4 bases and J 0 bases, with 15 bases left between them. Germline V gene lookup returns CDR1 MGHRA and CDR2 YSYEKL. This CDR3 is built from 16 residues. CDR3 amino acids: CASSPFAGPNQETQYF. The CDR3 region has the DNA TGCGCCAGCAGCCCCTTCGCGGGGCCAAACCAAGAGACCCAGTACTTC.

This chain uses TRBV2 with TRBJ1-1; D remains unclear. The CDR3 consists of 13 residues. V lost 3 bases and J lost 0, with 5 bases in between. Germline V CDR1 and CDR2: SNHLY, FYNNEI. The CDR3 here is CASSDEVNTEAFF. The CDR3 DNA reads as TGTGCCAGCAGTGATGAGGTGAACACTGAAGCTTTCTTT.

The genes are TRBV19 and TRBJ2-1; D unclear. V was pared by 2 bases and J by 3 bases, with 8 bases between. The CDR3 consists of 14 residues. Germline V gives CDR1 LNHDA, CDR2 SQIVND (reference sequence). The CDR3 sequence is CASSIWAGYNEQFF. The CDR3 DNA is TGTGCCAGTAGTATATGGGCCGGCTACAATGAGCAGTTCTTC.

The chain has TRBV7-2 and TRBJ2-1; 8 nucleotides align to TRBD2. CDR1 SGHTA and CDR2 FQGNSA come from the germline V gene. The CDR3 loop spans 16 amino acids. The trim removed 2 bases at V and 2 bases at J, leaving 5 bases unmatched. The CDR3 region is CASSLSAGGTYNEQFF. As DNA, the CDR3 is TGTGCCAGCAGCTTATCGGCGGGGGGAACCTACAATGAGCAGTTCTTC.

This clone was seen more than once but under ten times. V gene TRBV28 combines with J gene TRBJ1-1; D is undetermined. The CDR3 is 14 residues long. Germline V gene sequence: CDR1 MDHEN, CDR2 SYDVKM. V was trimmed by 1 base and J by 8 bases, leaving 14 bases between them. The CDR3 nucleotides read TGTGCCAGCAGTTTATCCCACCACGGAGGGGAAGCTTTCTTT. It yields the protein CASSLSHHGGEAFF.

The chain uses TRBV4-1 and TRBJ1-4, with D maybe TRBD1 (6 bases). Germline lookup yields CDR1 MGHRA and CDR2 YSYEKL. Trimming removed 1 base from V and 10 bases from J, with 19 bases in between. The CDR3 has 16 residues. The CDR3 is CASSQVDRARGGKLFF. CDR3 bases: TGCGCCAGCAGCCAAGTCGACCGGGCCAGGGGCGGAAAACTGTTTTTT.

The V and J genes are TRBV15 and TRBJ2-3; 9 bases match TRBD1. The CDR3 is made up of 17 amino acids. Germline CDR1 is LNHNV and CDR2 is YYDKDF (reference sequence). V shed 5 bases, J shed 4 bases, and the junction held 13 bases outside the gene matches. This CDR3 reads CATSGVGTGNPADTQYF. The CDR3 DNA follows: TGTGCCACCAGCGGGGTTGGGACAGGGAATCCGGCAGATACGCAGTATTTT.

Details on this clone: Additional DNA sequences in this sample encode the identical CDR3. The V call is TRBV18, the J call TRBJ2-5, with D possibly being TRBD2 (6 bases). There are 15 residues in the CDR3. From germline, CDR1 is KGHSH and CDR2 LQKENI. V shed 3 bases and J shed 4 bases, with 15 bases lying between them. The CDR3 DNA reads as TGTGCCAGCTCACCTCCTTCCCTCGGGGGAGAGACCCAGTACTTC. Translated: CASSPPSLGGETQYF.

The rearrangement links TRBV4-3 to TRBJ2-1; D may be TRBD2 (7 bases). V was pared by 2 bases and J by 2 bases, with 16 bases between. This CDR3 has 17 amino acids. Looked up from germline, CDR1 is LGHNA and CDR2 is YSLEER. CDR3 in amino acids: CASSQSYREGTYNEQFF. CDR3 DNA sequence: TGCGCCAGCAGCCAATCTTACAGGGAGGGCACCTACAATGAGCAGTTCTTC.

The chain couples TRBV29-1 to TRBJ2-1, with 9 bases aligning to TRBD1. The CDR3 consists of 12 residues. Trimming removed 8 bases from V and 7 bases from J; junction bases left unmatched: 6. CDR1 is SQVTM, CDR2 ANQGSEA, per germline. CDR3 sequence reads: CSYQQGANEQFF. The CDR3 DNA sequence: TGCAGCTACCAACAGGGGGCTAATGAGCAGTTCTTC.

V and J are TRBV11-1 and TRBJ2-2, with 11 bases fitting TRBD2. The J segment lost 6 bases and the V segment lost 5 bases, leaving 5 bases of the junction unmatched. The CDR3 contains 15 residues. Germline CDR1 and CDR2: SGHAT and FQDESV (reference sequence). CDR3 nucleotide sequence: TGTGCCAGCAGCACTAGCGGGAGTGTGTCCGGGGAGCTGTTTTTT. Its protein is CASSTSGSVSGELFF.

The chain uses TRBV18 and TRBJ1-2, with 9 nucleotides matching TRBD1. The CDR3 is made up of 13 amino acids. The V segment lost 10 bases and the J segment 8 bases; nucleotides outside the gene matches: 11. Germline CDR1 KGHSH, CDR2 LQKENI. The CDR3 region has the DNA TGTGCCACCTCGCGTGGGGACAGGGAAGGCTACACCTTC. Amino acid sequence: CATSRGDREGYTF.

This clone has just a few counts. The CDR3 here is CAQGDRGQPQHF. The CDR3 bases are TGTGCCCAAGGGGACAGGGGGCAGCCCCAGCATTTT. The genes are TRBV6-1 and TRBJ1-5; the match to TRBD1 covers 11 bases. The germline gives CDR1 MNHNS, CDR2 SASEGT. This CDR3 comprises 12 residues. V was clipped by 11 bases and J by 7 bases; unmatched bases: 4.

Concerning this clone: Here the CDR3 omits its conserved ending phenylalanine or tryptophan, so a read error is the likely source. The DNA is left out, because the CDR3 cannot be placed on it with certainty; the CDR3 is given as TCRdb lists it. The chain has TRBV5-4 and TRBJ2-4; the DNA was not compared with TRBD2, the D call given in the table. Germline loops: CDR1 SGHNT, CDR2 YYREEE (reference sequence). Counting both end residues, the CDR3 totals 8 amino acids. CDR3 loop: CASSDSGV.

The J gene is TRBJ2-1, the V gene TRBV28; TRBD1 matches at 10 bases. Germline V lookup: CDR1 MDHEN, CDR2 SYDVKM. The CDR3 is 15 residues long. J was trimmed by 8 bases and V by 6 bases; bases with no gene match: 10. In nucleotides, the CDR3 is TGTGCCAGCAGCCCGGCCGGGACAGGGGTGGATGAGCAGTTCTTC. Its translation is CASSPAGTGVDEQFF.